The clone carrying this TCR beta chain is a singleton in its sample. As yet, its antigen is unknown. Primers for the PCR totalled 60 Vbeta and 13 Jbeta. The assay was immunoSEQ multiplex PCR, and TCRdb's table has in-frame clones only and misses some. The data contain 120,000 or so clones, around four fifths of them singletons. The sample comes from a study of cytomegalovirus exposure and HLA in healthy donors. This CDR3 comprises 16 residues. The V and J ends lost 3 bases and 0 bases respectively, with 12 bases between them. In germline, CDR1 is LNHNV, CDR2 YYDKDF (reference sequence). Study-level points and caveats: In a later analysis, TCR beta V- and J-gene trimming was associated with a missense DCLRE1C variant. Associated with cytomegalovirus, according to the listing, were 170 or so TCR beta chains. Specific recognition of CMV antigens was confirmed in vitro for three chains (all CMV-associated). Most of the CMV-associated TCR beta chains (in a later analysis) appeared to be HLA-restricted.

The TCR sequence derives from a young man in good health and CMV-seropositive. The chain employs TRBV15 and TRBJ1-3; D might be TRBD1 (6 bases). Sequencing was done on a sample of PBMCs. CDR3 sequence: CATSSLTGPSGNTIYF. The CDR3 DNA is TGTGCCACCAGCAGCCTTACAGGGCCCTCTGGAAACACCATATATTTT.